The source of this T cell receptor (beta chain) is a study of blood T cell repertoires in COVID-19. CDR3 size: 17 residues. Germline CDR1 reads MNHEY; CDR2 reads SMNVEV (reference sequence). Trimming pared 7 bases from V and 2 bases from J, leaving 18 bases between. Profiling relied on immunoSEQ multiplex PCR, and the TCRdb table lists in-frame clones only, not all of them. The data contain about 130,000 clones, almost 85% of them singletons. The chain uses TRBV27 and TRBJ1-6; no firm D call. This TCR was sampled from a human donor in a cohort sampled during active COVID-19. Sequenced: peripheral blood. Here the CDR3 DNA reads TGTGCCAGCAAAGATACAGCGGACCGCCCCTATAATTCACCCCTCCACTTT. It yields the protein CASKDTADRPYNSPLHF.